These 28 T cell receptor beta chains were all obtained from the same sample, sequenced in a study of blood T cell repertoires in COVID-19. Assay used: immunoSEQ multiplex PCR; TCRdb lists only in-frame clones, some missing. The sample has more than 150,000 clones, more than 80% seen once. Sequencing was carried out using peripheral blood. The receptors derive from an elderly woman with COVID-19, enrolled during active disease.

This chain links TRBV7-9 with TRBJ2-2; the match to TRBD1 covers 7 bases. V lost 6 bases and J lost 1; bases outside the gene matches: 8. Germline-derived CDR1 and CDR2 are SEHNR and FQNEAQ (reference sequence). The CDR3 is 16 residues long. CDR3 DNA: TGTGCCAGCAGACCCCGGGGACAGATGAACACCGGGGAGCTGTTTTTT. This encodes CASRPRGQMNTGELFF. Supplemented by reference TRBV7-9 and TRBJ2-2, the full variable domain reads DTGVSQNPRHKITKRGQNVTFRCDPISEHNRLYWYRQTLGQGPEFLTYFQNEAQLEKSRLLSDRFSAERPKGSFSTLEIQRTEQGDSAMYLCASRPRGQMNTGELFFGEGSRLTVL.

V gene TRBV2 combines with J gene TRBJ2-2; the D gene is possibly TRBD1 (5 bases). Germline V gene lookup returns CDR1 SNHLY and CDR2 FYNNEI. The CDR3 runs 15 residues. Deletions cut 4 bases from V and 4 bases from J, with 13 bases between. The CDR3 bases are TGTGCCAGCAGTGTTAGGCAGGGAAGCACCGGGGAGCTGTTTTTT. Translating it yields CASSVRQGSTGELFF.

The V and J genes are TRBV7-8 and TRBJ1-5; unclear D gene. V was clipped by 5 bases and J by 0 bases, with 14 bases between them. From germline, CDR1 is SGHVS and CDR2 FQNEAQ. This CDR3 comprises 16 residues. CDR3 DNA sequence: TGTGCCAGCAGCCCATTAGGAGGGAATAGCAATCAGCCCCAGCATTTT. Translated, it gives CASSPLGGNSNQPQHF.

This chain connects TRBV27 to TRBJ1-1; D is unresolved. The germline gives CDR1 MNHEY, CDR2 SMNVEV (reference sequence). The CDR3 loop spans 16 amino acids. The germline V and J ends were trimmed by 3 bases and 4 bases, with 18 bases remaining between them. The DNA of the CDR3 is TGTGCCAGCAGTTTGAACCCCCGAGGTGGTGGCACTGAAGCTTTCTTT. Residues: CASSLNPRGGGTEAFF.

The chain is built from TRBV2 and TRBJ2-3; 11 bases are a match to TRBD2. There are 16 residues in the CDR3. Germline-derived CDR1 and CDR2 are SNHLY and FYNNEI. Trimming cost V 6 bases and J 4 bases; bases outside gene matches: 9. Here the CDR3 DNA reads TGTGCCAGCAGGAGGCTAGCGGGGGGTAGCGCAGATACGCAGTATTTT. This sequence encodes CASRRLAGGSADTQYF. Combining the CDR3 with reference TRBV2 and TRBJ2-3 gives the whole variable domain EPEVTQTPSHQVTQMGQEVILRCVPISNHLYFYWYRQILGQKVEFLVSFYNNEISEKSEIFDDQFSVERPDGSNFTLKIRSTKLEDSAMYFCASRRLAGGSADTQYFGPGTRLTVL.

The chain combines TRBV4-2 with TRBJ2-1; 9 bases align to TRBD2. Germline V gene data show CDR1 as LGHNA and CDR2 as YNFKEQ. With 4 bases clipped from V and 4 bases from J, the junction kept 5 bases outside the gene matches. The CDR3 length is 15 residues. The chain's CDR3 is CASSLTSGGYNEQFF. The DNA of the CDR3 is TGTGCCAGCAGCCTGACTAGCGGAGGGTACAATGAGCAGTTCTTC.

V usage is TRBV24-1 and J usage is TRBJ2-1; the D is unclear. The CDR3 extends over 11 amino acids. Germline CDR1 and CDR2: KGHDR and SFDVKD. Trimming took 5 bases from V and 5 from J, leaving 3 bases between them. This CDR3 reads CATSVNNEQFF. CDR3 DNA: TGTGCCACCAGTGTAAACAATGAGCAGTTCTTC.

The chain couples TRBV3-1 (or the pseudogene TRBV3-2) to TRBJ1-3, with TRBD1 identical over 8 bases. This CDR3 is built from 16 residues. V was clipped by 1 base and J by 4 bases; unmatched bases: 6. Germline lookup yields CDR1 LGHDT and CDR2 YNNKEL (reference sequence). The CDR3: CASSQARGRVGNTIYF. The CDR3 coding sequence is TGTGCCAGCAGCCAAGCCAGGGGGCGAGTAGGAAACACCATATATTTT.

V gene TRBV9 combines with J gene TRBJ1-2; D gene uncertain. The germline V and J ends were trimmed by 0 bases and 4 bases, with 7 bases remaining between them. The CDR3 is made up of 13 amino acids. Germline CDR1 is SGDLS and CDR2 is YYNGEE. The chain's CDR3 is CASSVGYTYGYTF. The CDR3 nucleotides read TGTGCCAGCAGCGTAGGTTACACCTATGGCTACACCTTC.

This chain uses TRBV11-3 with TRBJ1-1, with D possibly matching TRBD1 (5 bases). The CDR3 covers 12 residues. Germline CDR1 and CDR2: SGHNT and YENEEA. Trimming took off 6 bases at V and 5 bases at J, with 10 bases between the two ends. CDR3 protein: CASSGGETEAFF. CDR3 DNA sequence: TGTGCCAGCAGTGGGGGGGAAACTGAAGCTTTCTTT.

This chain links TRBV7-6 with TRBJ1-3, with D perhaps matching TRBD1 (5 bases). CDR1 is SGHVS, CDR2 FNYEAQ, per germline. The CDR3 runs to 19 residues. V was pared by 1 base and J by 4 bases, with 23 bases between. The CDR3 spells CASSLEFGGRSLSGNTIYF. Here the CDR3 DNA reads TGTGCCAGCAGCTTAGAGTTCGGGGGGAGATCCCTCTCAGGAAACACCATATATTTT.

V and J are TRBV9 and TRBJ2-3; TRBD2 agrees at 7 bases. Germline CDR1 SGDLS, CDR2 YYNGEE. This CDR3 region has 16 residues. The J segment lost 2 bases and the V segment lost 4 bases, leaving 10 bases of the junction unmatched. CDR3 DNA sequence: TGTGCCAGCAGCCCCCATGGGGAGGGATTCACAGATACGCAGTATTTT. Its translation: CASSPHGEGFTDTQYF.

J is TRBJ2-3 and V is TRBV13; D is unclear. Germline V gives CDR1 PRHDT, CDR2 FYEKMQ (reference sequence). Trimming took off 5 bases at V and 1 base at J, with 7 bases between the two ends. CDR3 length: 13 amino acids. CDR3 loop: CASSIRGTDTQYF. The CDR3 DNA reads TGTGCCAGCAGCATCCGGGGCACAGATACGCAGTATTTT.

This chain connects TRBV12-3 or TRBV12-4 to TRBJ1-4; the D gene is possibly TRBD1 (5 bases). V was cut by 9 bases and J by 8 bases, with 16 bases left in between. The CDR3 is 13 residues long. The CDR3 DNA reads TGTGCCAGTGGAGGGGATCAGAGGGAAAAACTGTTTTTT. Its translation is CASGGDQREKLFF.

The DNA for the CDR3 is TGTGCCAGCAGCTTAGTCGCGTCCGGGACGCAGTATTTT. Translating gives CASSLVASGTQYF. V and J are TRBV11-3 and TRBJ2-3; D not resolved. The CDR3 loop spans 13 amino acids. Germline assignment: CDR1 SGHNT and CDR2 YENEEA. Trimming left V 1 base short and J 9 bases short, with 11 bases between.

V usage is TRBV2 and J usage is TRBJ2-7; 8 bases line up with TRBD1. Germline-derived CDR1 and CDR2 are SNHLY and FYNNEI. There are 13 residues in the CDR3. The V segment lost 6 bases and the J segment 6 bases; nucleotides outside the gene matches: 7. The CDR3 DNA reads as TGTGCCAGCAGAATAGGACAGGGCCGCGAGCAGTACTTC. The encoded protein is CASRIGQGREQYF.

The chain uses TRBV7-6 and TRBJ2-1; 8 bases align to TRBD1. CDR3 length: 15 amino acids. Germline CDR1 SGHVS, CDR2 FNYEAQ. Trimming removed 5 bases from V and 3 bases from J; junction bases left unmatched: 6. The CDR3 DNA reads TGTGCCAGCAGCGGACCGGGACAGGTCTACAATGAGCAGTTCTTC. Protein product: CASSGPGQVYNEQFF. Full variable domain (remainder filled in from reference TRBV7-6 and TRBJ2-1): GAGVSQSPRYKVTKRGQDVALRCDPISGHVSLYWYRQALGQGPEFLTYFNYEAQQDKSGLPNDRFSAERPEGSISTLTIQRTEQRDSAMYRCASSGPGQVYNEQFFGPGTRLTVL.

The chain's CDR3 is CASSAQDRGSYNEQFF. In DNA form, the CDR3 reads TGTGCCAGCAGCGCCCAGGACAGAGGCTCCTACAATGAGCAGTTCTTC. The V and J genes are TRBV21-1 and TRBJ2-1; TRBD1, the table's D call, lacks a check against the DNA. TRBV21-1 is designated a pseudogene. The CDR3 covers 16 residues.

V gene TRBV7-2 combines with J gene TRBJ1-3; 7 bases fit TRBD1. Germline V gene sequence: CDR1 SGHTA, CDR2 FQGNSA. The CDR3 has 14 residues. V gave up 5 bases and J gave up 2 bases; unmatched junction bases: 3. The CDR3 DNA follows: TGTGCCAGCAGCCCGACAGGGACTGGAAACACCATATATTTT. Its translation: CASSPTGTGNTIYF.

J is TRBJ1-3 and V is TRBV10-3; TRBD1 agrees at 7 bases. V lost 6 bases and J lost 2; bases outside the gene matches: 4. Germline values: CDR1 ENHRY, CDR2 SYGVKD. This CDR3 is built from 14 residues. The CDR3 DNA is TGTGCCATCAGCCTGACAGGGCCTGGAAACACCATATATTTT. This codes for CAISLTGPGNTIYF.

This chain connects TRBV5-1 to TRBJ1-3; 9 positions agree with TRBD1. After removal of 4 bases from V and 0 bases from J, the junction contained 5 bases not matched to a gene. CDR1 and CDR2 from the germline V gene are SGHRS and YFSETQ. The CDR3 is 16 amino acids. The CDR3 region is CASSETGGHSGNTIYF. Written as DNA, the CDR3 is TGCGCCAGCAGCGAGACAGGGGGGCACTCTGGAAACACCATATATTTT.

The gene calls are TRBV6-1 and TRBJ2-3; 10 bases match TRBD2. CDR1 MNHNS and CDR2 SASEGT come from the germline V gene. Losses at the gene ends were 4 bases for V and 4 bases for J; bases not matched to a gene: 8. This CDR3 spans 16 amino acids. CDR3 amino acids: CASSGGLAFFADTQYF. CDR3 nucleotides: TGTGCCAGCAGTGGGGGACTAGCGTTTTTCGCAGATACGCAGTATTTT.

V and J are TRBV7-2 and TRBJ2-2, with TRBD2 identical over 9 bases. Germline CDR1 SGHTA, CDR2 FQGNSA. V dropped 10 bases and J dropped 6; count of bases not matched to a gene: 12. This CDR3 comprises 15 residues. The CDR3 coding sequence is TGTGCCACCACGGAGCGGGGGGCGACCTCCGGGGAGCTGTTTTTT. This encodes CATTERGATSGELFF.

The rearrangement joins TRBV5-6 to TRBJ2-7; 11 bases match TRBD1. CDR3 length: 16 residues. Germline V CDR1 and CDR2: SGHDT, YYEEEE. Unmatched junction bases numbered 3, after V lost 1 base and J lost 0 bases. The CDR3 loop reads CASSLKGQGGSYEQYF. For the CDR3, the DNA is TGTGCCAGCAGCTTGAAGGGACAGGGGGGCTCCTACGAGCAGTACTTC.

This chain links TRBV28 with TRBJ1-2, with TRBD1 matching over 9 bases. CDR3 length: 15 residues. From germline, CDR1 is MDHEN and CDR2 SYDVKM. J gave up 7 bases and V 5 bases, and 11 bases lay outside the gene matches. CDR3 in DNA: TGTGCCAGCAGTCTCGCCCGGGACAGGGAAGCTGGCTACACCTTC. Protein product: CASSLARDREAGYTF.

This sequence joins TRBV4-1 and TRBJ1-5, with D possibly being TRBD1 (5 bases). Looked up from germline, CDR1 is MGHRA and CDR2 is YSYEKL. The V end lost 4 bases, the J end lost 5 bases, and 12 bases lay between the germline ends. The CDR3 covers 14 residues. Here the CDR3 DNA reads TGCGCCAGCAGCCCGCGACAGCTGGATCAGCCCCAGCATTTT. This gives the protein CASSPRQLDQPQHF.

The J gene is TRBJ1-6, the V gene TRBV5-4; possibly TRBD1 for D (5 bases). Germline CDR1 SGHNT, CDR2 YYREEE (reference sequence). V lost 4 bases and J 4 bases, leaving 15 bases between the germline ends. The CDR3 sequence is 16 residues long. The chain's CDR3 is CASSPGGQGYNSPLHF. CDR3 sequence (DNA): TGTGCCAGCAGCCCGGGTGGGCAGGGTTATAATTCACCCCTCCACTTT.

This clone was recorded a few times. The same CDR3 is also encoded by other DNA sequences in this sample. The CDR3 region is CASSPRGSYEQYF. The CDR3 DNA sequence: TGTGCCAGCAGCCCCCGGGGCTCCTACGAGCAGTACTTC. The chain has TRBV7-9 and TRBJ2-7; a weak D match, TRBD2 (5 bases). This CDR3 has 13 amino acids. The germline CDR1 and CDR2 sequences are SEHNR and FQNEAQ (reference sequence). The ends were cut back, 5 bases at V and 0 bases at J, with 8 bases in the middle.